This T cell receptor beta chain is from a study of cytomegalovirus exposure and HLA in healthy donors. Whole-study results and caveats: Many donors carried some public TCRs, although rarity characterized most TCR sequences. In the 120 or so validation repertoires, about 95% of cluster scores exceeded 0, per a later analysis. Overall, under 200 TCR beta chains were annotated as cytomegalovirus-associated.

Sequencing used immunoSEQ multiplex PCR; TCRdb keeps in-frame clones, though not all of them. The top ten clones hold under 0.9% of a sample with under 400,000 clones, approximately 90% of them seen once. With respect to this clone: What it binds is not known.

Sequencing was carried out using PBMCs. The receptor comes from a woman in her late teens or twenties in good health and CMV-seronegative.

This chain's CDR3 is CASSQGASGKETQYF. CDR3 sequence (DNA): TGCGCCAGCAGCCAAGGTGCTAGCGGGAAAGAGACCCAGTACTTC. This chain connects TRBV4-1 to TRBJ2-5; 9 nucleotides align to TRBD2. CDR3 length equals 15 residues. Trimming at V came to 1 base and at J to 3 bases, leaving 3 bases not matched to a gene. Germline lookup yields CDR1 MGHRA and CDR2 YSYEKL.